This is a list of T cell receptor beta chains from one sample in a study of T-cell reconstitution after alpha-beta-depleted transplantation in children. TCRdb processed the PCR reads anew with MiXCR; each CDR3 protein has one entry. The sample lists about a million distinct CDR3 sequences, about 30% occurring once. The sample in question was PBMCs, mostly from graft donor cells, obtained 360 days after TCRalphabeta/CD19-depleted stem cell transplant. These receptors were taken from a boy younger than two who had a stem cell transplant for SCID, so the T cells may come from the graft donor. Both conserved end residues are part of each CDR3. A D gene is named only where the DNA matches it firmly. Expanded clones get a size class; other rows say once, few or many, or leave the size out.

j_gene: TRBJ2-7
v_gene: TRBV20-1
len: 15
d_gene: -
abundance: few
CDR3aa: CSARDKTGRSYEQYF
CDR3nt: TGCAGTGCTAGAGATAAAACAGGGAGGTCCTACGAGCAGTACTTC

j_gene: TRBJ2-3
v_gene: TRBV12-3/TRBV12-4
len: 18
d_gene: -
abundance: few
CDR3aa: CASSRTTASPQSTDTQYF
CDR3nt: TGTGCCAGCAGTCGGACTACGGCTAGCCCCCAATCCACAGATACGCAGTATTTT

j_gene: TRBJ1-1
v_gene: TRBV19
len: 16
d_gene: -
abundance: -
CDR3aa: CASSIEAGLGNTEAFF
CDR3nt: TGTGCCAGTAGTATTGAGGCGGGGCTCGGGAACACTGAAGCTTTCTTT

j_gene: TRBJ2-7
v_gene: TRBV20-1
len: 13
d_gene: TRBD2
abundance: -
CDR3aa: CSQPGLAVYEQYF
CDR3nt: TGCAGTCAACCAGGACTAGCGGTATACGAGCAGTACTTC

j_gene: TRBJ2-7
v_gene: TRBV20-1
len: 14
d_gene: -
abundance: few
CDR3aa: CSARSGRPPFEQYF
CDR3nt: TGCAGTGCCCGTTCCGGGCGCCCCCCCTTCGAGCAGTACTTC

j_gene: TRBJ2-7
v_gene: TRBV9
len: 14
d_gene: -
abundance: few
CDR3aa: CASSADSSSYEQYF
CDR3nt: TGTGCCAGCAGCGCCGACAGTAGCTCCTACGAGCAGTACTTC

j_gene: TRBJ2-3
v_gene: TRBV4-2
len: 15
d_gene: -
abundance: -
CDR3aa: CASSQRGEGTDTQYF
CDR3nt: TGTGCCAGCAGCCAAAGGGGGGAGGGCACAGATACGCAGTATTTT

j_gene: TRBJ2-1
v_gene: TRBV20-1
len: 12
d_gene: -
abundance: -
CDR3aa: CSAREWDNEQFF
CDR3nt: TGCAGTGCTAGAGAGTGGGACAATGAGCAGTTCTTC

j_gene: TRBJ2-1
v_gene: TRBV5-1
len: 14
d_gene: -
abundance: many
CDR3aa: CASSRVSSYNEQFF
CDR3nt: TGCGCCAGCAGCAGGGTTAGCTCCTACAATGAGCAGTTCTTC

j_gene: TRBJ2-2
v_gene: TRBV20-1
len: 15
d_gene: -
abundance: -
CDR3aa: CSALITGLSTGELFF
CDR3nt: TGCAGTGCTCTAATTACAGGGTTGAGCACCGGGGAGCTGTTTTTT

j_gene: TRBJ2-3
v_gene: TRBV5-1
len: 16
d_gene: -
abundance: -
CDR3aa: CASSGLVGGGTDTQYF
CDR3nt: TGCGCCAGCAGCGGCCTAGTCGGTGGGGGCACAGATACGCAGTATTTT

j_gene: TRBJ2-1
v_gene: TRBV6-2/TRBV6-3
len: 14
d_gene: -
abundance: -
CDR3aa: CASSYSGGPKEQFF
CDR3nt: TGTGCCAGCAGTTACTCGGGGGGCCCCAAAGAGCAGTTCTTC

j_gene: TRBJ1-1
v_gene: TRBV7-3
len: 15
d_gene: -
abundance: -
CDR3aa: CASSSSPGQNTEAFF
CDR3nt: TGTGCCAGCAGCTCGTCTCCGGGACAGAACACTGAAGCTTTCTTT

j_gene: TRBJ2-7
v_gene: TRBV4-1
len: 15
d_gene: -
abundance: few
CDR3aa: CASSQVAGHSYEQYF
CDR3nt: TGCGCCAGCAGCCAAGTCGCAGGGCACTCCTACGAGCAGTACTTC

j_gene: TRBJ2-3
v_gene: TRBV7-2
len: 15
d_gene: -
abundance: -
CDR3aa: CASSLSRASPDTQYF
CDR3nt: TGTGCCAGCAGCTTATCCAGGGCCAGCCCGGATACGCAGTATTTT

j_gene: TRBJ1-4
v_gene: TRBV7-2
len: 15
d_gene: TRBD1
abundance: few
CDR3aa: CASSFPGTGGEKLFF
CDR3nt: TGTGCCAGCAGCTTCCCGGGGACAGGGGGCGAAAAACTGTTTTTT

j_gene: TRBJ1-5
v_gene: TRBV25-1
len: 14
d_gene: -
abundance: few
CDR3aa: CASSQQGTHQPQHF
CDR3nt: TGTGCCAGCAGTCAACAGGGTACCCATCAGCCCCAGCATTTT

j_gene: TRBJ1-1
v_gene: TRBV7-3
len: 14
d_gene: -
abundance: few
CDR3aa: CASSLVGQYTEAFF
CDR3nt: TGTGCCAGCAGCTTAGTCGGGCAGTACACTGAAGCTTTCTTT

j_gene: TRBJ2-3
v_gene: TRBV12-3/TRBV12-4
len: 14
d_gene: TRBD2
abundance: few
CDR3aa: CASSLAGGIYTQYF
CDR3nt: TGTGCCAGCAGTCTAGCGGGGGGAATTTATACGCAGTATTTT

j_gene: TRBJ2-5
v_gene: TRBV29-1
len: 12
d_gene: -
abundance: few
CDR3aa: CSFLWSDETQYF
CDR3nt: TGCAGTTTTTTATGGAGCGACGAGACCCAGTACTTC

j_gene: TRBJ2-1
v_gene: TRBV29-1
len: 15
d_gene: -
abundance: few
CDR3aa: CSVGGKPSRNNEQFF
CDR3nt: TGCAGCGTTGGCGGGAAGCCTTCTAGGAACAATGAGCAGTTCTTC

j_gene: TRBJ2-1
v_gene: TRBV12-3/TRBV12-4
len: 15
d_gene: -
abundance: -
CDR3aa: CASSLGGPQNNEQFF
CDR3nt: TGTGCCAGCAGCCTCGGGGGTCCCCAAAACAATGAGCAGTTCTTC

j_gene: TRBJ1-1
v_gene: TRBV12-3/TRBV12-4
len: 14
d_gene: -
abundance: once
CDR3aa: CASGQDRVNTEAFF
CDR3nt: TGTGCCAGCGGCCAGGACAGAGTGAACACTGAAGCTTTCTTT

j_gene: TRBJ1-5
v_gene: TRBV12-3/TRBV12-4
len: 15
d_gene: -
abundance: -
CDR3aa: CASSSLGGIYQPQHF
CDR3nt: TGTGCCAGCAGTTCCTTGGGGGGCATTTATCAGCCCCAGCATTTT

j_gene: TRBJ2-3
v_gene: TRBV5-6
len: 13
d_gene: -
abundance: -
CDR3aa: CASSTDWGDTQYF
CDR3nt: TGTGCCAGCAGCACGGACTGGGGGGATACGCAGTATTTT

j_gene: TRBJ2-2
v_gene: TRBV5-1
len: 16
d_gene: TRBD2
abundance: -
CDR3aa: CASSLVLAGNTGELFF
CDR3nt: TGCGCCAGCAGCTTGGTACTAGCGGGGAACACCGGGGAGCTGTTTTTT

j_gene: TRBJ2-1
v_gene: TRBV29-1
len: 14
d_gene: TRBD2
abundance: few
CDR3aa: CSVTGGGPYNEQFF
CDR3nt: TGCAGCGTAACAGGCGGGGGGCCTTACAATGAGCAGTTCTTC

j_gene: TRBJ2-7
v_gene: TRBV5-1
len: 14
d_gene: TRBD1
abundance: -
CDR3aa: CASSFGTVNYEQYF
CDR3nt: TGCGCCAGCAGCTTCGGGACAGTAAACTACGAGCAGTACTTC

j_gene: TRBJ2-7
v_gene: TRBV6-5
len: 16
d_gene: TRBD2
abundance: -
CDR3aa: CASSYSSRGGYYEQYF
CDR3nt: TGTGCCAGCAGTTACTCGTCCCGGGGGGGCTACTACGAGCAGTACTTC

j_gene: TRBJ2-2
v_gene: TRBV12-3/TRBV12-4
len: 16
d_gene: TRBD1
abundance: -
CDR3aa: CASRLGIGTGDGELFF
CDR3nt: TGTGCCAGCAGGCTTGGGATCGGGACAGGAGACGGGGAGCTGTTTTTT

j_gene: TRBJ2-7
v_gene: TRBV10-3
len: 14
d_gene: TRBD2
abundance: -
CDR3aa: CATVPRPGEGEQYF
CDR3nt: TGTGCCACCGTACCACGACCGGGGGAGGGGGAGCAGTACTTC

j_gene: TRBJ2-5
v_gene: TRBV29-1
len: 10
d_gene: -
abundance: few
CDR3aa: CRCGLKTQYF
CDR3nt: TGCAGGTGCGGTTTGAAGACCCAGTACTTC

j_gene: TRBJ2-5
v_gene: TRBV5-1
len: 16
d_gene: TRBD2
abundance: -
CDR3aa: CASSHGLAVNQETQYF
CDR3nt: TGCGCCAGCAGCCACGGACTAGCGGTTAATCAAGAGACCCAGTACTTC

j_gene: TRBJ2-7
v_gene: TRBV4-3
len: 14
d_gene: -
abundance: few
CDR3aa: CASSPVRGRHEQYF
CDR3nt: TGCGCCAGCAGCCCGGTCAGGGGTCGGCACGAGCAGTACTTC

j_gene: TRBJ2-3
v_gene: TRBV27
len: 15
d_gene: TRBD2
abundance: -
CDR3aa: CASSFTSGSTDTQYF
CDR3nt: TGTGCCAGCAGTTTCACTAGCGGTAGCACAGATACGCAGTATTTT

j_gene: TRBJ1-4
v_gene: TRBV7-9
len: 15
d_gene: -
abundance: -
CDR3aa: CASSPALNEGEKLFF
CDR3nt: TGTGCCAGCAGCCCGGCTCTAAATGAGGGGGAAAAACTGTTTTTT

j_gene: TRBJ2-1
v_gene: TRBV10-3
len: 15
d_gene: -
abundance: -
CDR3aa: CAISDAGRRYNEQFF
CDR3nt: TGTGCCATCAGTGATGCGGGACGGAGATACAATGAGCAGTTCTTC

j_gene: TRBJ1-4
v_gene: TRBV7-8
len: 16
d_gene: TRBD1
abundance: -
CDR3aa: CASSVQGALYNEKLFF
CDR3nt: TGTGCCAGCAGCGTCCAGGGGGCGCTTTATAATGAAAAACTGTTTTTT

j_gene: TRBJ1-5
v_gene: TRBV5-6
len: 13
d_gene: -
abundance: once
CDR3aa: CASSSSSLQPQHF
CDR3nt: TGTGCCAGCAGCTCCTCAAGCCTTCAGCCCCAGCATTTT